The following is a TCR beta chain sequence with its context. The antigen it binds to is not known. The sample holds no much larger clone one base away, and base qualities are not on file. TCR CDR3 regions were amplified from genomic DNA by multiplex PCR using the deep immunoSEQ assay. Extracted genomic DNA from each cell subset was distributed evenly across all wells of several immunoSEQ 96-well plates, and each plate was treated as a replicate. For unsorted PBMC, 300 to 350 ng genomic DNA, equal to roughly 33,000 T cell genomes, was loaded into each replicate PCR. Ten immunoSEQ deep assay plates were used to sequence unsorted PBMC genomic DNA. Purified libraries were measured with a Qubit 3.0 fluorometer, size-checked on a Bioanalyzer 2100, and measured again with the KAPA Library Quantification kit. A separate single-read 150-cycle Illumina NextSeq 550 flow cell was used to sequence each immunoSEQ 96-well plate. The authors' analysis ran thus. Because the immunoSEQ output held only junctional sequences and lacked quality scores, the filtering could not match the filtering applied to full-length reads. Sequences were annotated with PyIR, a Python wrapper for IgBLAST v1.9, using IMGT germline references to assign V/J genes and CDR3. Any read was removed if the V/J assignment was weak (E-value above 1e-6), the CDR3 was missing, or the read contained stop codons, out-of-frame junctions, or ambiguous translated residues. V3J clonotypes were defined by identical inferred V gene, J gene, and CDR3 amino acid sequence. The percentage overlap between two repertoires was calculated by dividing the number of shared unique clonotypes by the size of the smaller repertoire. Richness of each repertoire was evaluated using RTK rarefaction, the Chao1 estimator, and Recon v2.1 estimates of unobserved clonotypes. TCRdb obtained this table from immuneACCESS and retained in-frame rearrangements with V and J assigned. These tables miss some clones; where compared with another copy, unresolved V genes account for less than half of the shortfall, and the remainder is unexplained. V, J and clone size are taken as reported in that table, and D and trimming were inferred from the DNA itself. The sample contains about half a million clones, roughly three quarters of them found a single time. In total, the top ten clones hold approximately 13% of the sample.

The data were obtained in a study of shared clonotypes between healthy human individuals (TCRdb year 2020). Regarding the complete study: A couple of women and a few men aged 18 to 49 years were included in the cohort. Blood TCR repertoires of about five healthy adults were deeply sequenced to estimate repertoire size and the extent of clonotype sharing between individuals. Different laboratories and diverse techniques were used to prepare libraries and sequence TCR repertoires, to increase sequencing depth and limit assay-specific biases. Between about 0.94 and 8.9 billion PBMCs per donor were obtained by leukapheresis. The paper as a whole reports these results and caveats: Sampling was limited to blood, and TCR repertoires in tissue likely differ from TCR repertoires in blood. Based on pairwise subsampling, the degree of clonotype sharing among donors was expected to be affected by sequencing depth. Because the study included a small number of donors, the genetic and exposure-history diversity represented was limited.

Trimming leaves V shorter by 4 bases and J shorter by 8 bases, with the junction holding 4 bases beyond the gene matches. For CDR1 and CDR2, the germline V gene lists MDHEN and SYDVKM. Including cysteine and phenylalanine, the CDR3 has 14 amino acids. Just the 42-base CDR3 DNA is kept, in frame starting at base 1. Donors were healthy HIV-negative adults with no recently reported acute infections or vaccinations. Only Caucasian adults living in Nashville, Tennessee, USA were represented among the donors. For unsorted samples, some 100 million PBMCs were counted and genomic DNA was extracted with the QIAamp DNA Blood Mini kit. Blood was obtained by leukapheresis, after which PBMCs were separated by Ficoll-Histopaque density gradient centrifugation and cryopreserved in liquid nitrogen vapor phase.

The rearranged segments are TRBV28 and TRBJ1-6; 8 middle bases align to TRBD1. Sequencing was carried out using PBMCs. The sequence came from a woman between 35 and 50 years old in good health. Some clones in this sample may be carry-over from other donors' samples. CDR3 sequence: CASSYDRGDSPLHF. The DNA sequence is as follows: TGTGCCAGCAGTTATGACAGGGGAGATTCACCCCTCCACTTT.